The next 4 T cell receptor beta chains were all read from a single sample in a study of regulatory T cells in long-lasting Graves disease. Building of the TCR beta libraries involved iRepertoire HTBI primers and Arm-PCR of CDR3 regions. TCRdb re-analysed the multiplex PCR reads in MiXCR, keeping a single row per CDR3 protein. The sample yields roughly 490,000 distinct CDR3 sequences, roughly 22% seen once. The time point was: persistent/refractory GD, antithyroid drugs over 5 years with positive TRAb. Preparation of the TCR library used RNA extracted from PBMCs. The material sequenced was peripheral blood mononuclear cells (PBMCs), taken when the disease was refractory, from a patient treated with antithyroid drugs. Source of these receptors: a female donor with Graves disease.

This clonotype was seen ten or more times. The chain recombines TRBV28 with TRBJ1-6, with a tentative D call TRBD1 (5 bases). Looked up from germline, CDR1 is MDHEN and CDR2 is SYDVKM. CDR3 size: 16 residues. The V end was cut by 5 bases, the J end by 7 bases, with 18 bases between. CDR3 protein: CASSLTALGLNSPLHF. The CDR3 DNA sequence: TGTGCCAGCAGTCTGACAGCCCTCGGGCTCAATTCACCCCTCCACTTT.

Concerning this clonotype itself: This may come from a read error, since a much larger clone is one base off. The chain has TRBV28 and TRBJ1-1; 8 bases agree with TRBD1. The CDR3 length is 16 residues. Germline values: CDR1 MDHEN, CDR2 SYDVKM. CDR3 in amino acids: CASSSGQGGVNTEASF. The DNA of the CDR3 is TGTGCCAGCAGCTCCGGACAGGGAGGAGTGAACACTGAAGCTTCCTTT.

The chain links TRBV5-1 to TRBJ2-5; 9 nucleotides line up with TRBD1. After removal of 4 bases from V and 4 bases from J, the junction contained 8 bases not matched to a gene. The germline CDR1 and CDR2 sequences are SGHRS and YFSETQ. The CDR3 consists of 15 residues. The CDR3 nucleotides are TGCGCCAGCAGCCTCATTGGGACAGGGTCAGAGACCCAGTACTTC. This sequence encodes CASSLIGTGSETQYF.

CDR3 nucleotides: TGTGCCACCAGTGACTTCGGGACTAGATATTCCCATGAGCAGTTCTTC. It is translated as CATSDFGTRYSHEQFF. The chain recombines TRBV24-1 with TRBJ2-1, with TRBD2 matching over 8 bases. Losses at the gene ends were 4 bases for V and 8 bases for J; bases not matched to a gene: 12. This CDR3 is built from 16 residues. Germline CDR1 is KGHDR and CDR2 is SFDVKD.